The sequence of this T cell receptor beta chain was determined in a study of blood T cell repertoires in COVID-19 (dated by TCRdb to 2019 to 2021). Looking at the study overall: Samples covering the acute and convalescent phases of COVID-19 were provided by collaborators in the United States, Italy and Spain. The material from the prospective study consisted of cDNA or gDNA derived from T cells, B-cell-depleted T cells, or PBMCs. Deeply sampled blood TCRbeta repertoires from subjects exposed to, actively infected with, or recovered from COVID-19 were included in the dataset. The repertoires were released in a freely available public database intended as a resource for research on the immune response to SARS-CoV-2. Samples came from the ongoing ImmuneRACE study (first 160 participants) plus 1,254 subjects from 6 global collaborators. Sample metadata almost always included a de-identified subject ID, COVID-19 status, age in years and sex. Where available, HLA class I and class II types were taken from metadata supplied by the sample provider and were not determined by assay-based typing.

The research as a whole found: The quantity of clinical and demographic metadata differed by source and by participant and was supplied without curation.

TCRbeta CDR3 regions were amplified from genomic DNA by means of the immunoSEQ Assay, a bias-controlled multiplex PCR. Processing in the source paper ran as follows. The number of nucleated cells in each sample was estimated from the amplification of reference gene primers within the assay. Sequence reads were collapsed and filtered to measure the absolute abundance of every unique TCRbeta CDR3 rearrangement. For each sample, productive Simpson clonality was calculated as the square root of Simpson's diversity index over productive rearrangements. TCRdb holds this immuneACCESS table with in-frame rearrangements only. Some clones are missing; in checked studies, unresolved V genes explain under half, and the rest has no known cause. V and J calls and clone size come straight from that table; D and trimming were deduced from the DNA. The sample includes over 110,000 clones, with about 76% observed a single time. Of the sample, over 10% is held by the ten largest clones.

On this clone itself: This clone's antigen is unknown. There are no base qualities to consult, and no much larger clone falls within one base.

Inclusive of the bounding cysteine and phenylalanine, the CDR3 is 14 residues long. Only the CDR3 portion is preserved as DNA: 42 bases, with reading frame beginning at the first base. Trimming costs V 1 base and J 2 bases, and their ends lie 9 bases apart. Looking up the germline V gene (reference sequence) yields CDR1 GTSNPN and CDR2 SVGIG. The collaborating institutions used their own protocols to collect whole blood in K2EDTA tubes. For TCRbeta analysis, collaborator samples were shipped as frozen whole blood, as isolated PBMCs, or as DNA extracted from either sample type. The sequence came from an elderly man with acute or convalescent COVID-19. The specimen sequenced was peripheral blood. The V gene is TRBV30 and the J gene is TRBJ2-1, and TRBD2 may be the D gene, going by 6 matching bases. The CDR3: CAWSAGLPYNEQFF. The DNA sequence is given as TGTGCCTGGAGTGCGGGACTTCCCTACAATGAGCAGTTCTTC.